This T cell receptor beta chain originates from a study of shared clonotypes between healthy human individuals. Study conclusions and caveats: Shared across a few donors were roughly 4.7% of the naive CD4 clonotypes.

Each subset's genomic DNA was shared equally among a number of immunoSEQ plates. Approximately 210 ng DNA, about 28,000 T cell genomes, went into each sorted-subset replicate PCR. Generated by immunoSEQ multiplex PCR, the TCRdb table keeps only in-frame clones and is missing some. The sample records under 1,900,000 clones, less than 99% being singletons. Germline CDR1 reads GTSNPN; CDR2 reads SVGIG (reference sequence). Trimming cost V 4 bases and J 6 bases; bases outside gene matches: 7. The CDR3 sequence is 13 residues long. A note on this clone: Its antigen is not identified.

Material for sequencing was naive CD4+ T cells sorted from blood. Subset described: CD45RA+ positively selected. This clonotype was sampled from a man younger than 45 in good health. The chain combines TRBV30 with TRBJ2-7, with TRBD1 matching 9 bases. CDR3 sequence: CAWTGTGLGEQYF. The CDR3 DNA is TGTGCCTGGACTGGGACAGGGCTCGGCGAGCAGTACTTC.